This entry is about one TCR beta chain. Those who participated ranged in age from about 18 to 89 years and resided in approximately 26 US areas. Participants' own reports of clinical history determined their cohort assignment. In germline, CDR1 is MNHEY, CDR2 SMNVEV (reference sequence). V was cut by 5 bases and J by 0 bases, with 15 bases left in between. The CDR3 contains 16 residues. How the authors handled the data: The authors estimated nucleated cell counts from reference gene primer amplification. The protocol was immunoSEQ multiplex PCR, while the TCRdb copy is restricted to in-frame clones and leaves out a portion. Clone size and V and J calls were adopted from that table, with D and trimming inferred from the DNA. The sample lists 250,000 or so clones, 70% to 90% occurring once. These data come from a study of blood T cell repertoires in COVID-19.

The V and J genes are TRBV27 and TRBJ2-3; a weak D match, TRBD1 (7 bases). The receptor comes from a woman in her forties or fifties who had recovered from COVID-19. The sequenced material came from PBMCs or T cells enriched from blood (not recorded which). This CDR3 is CASSTRRDSSTDTQYF. The CDR3 DNA reads TGTGCCAGCAGTACACGGCGGGACAGTAGCACAGATACGCAGTATTTT.